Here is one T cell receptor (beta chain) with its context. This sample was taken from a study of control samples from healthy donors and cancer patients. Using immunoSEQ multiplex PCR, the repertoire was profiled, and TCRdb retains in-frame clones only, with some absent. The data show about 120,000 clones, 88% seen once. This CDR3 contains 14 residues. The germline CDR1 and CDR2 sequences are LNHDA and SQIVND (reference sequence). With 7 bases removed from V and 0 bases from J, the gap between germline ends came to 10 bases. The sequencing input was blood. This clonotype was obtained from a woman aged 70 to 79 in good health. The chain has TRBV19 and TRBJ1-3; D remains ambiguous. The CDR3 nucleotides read TGTGCCAGTATCGAGGACCTCTCTGGAAACACCATATATTTT. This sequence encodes CASIEDLSGNTIYF.